The rows below give T cell receptor beta chains drawn from one sample of a study of T cells in Graves' hyperthyroidism and ophthalmopathy. Each CDR3 protein gets one entry after TCRdb re-called the multiplex PCR reads with MiXCR. Of 600,000 to 750,000 distinct CDR3 sequences detected, around 15% appear once; the ten largest clones hold about a sixth. What was sequenced was blood. Source of these receptors: a man in his forties or fifties with Graves' hyperthyroidism. CDR3s include the opening cysteine and the closing phenylalanine or tryptophan. A D gene is named only where the DNA matches it firmly. Only some rows state a clone size, as once, few, many or a class for expanded clones.

TRBV9	TRBJ1-5	TRBD1	.	TGTGCCAGCAGCCCCCCCGGACAGGCGAATCAGCCCCAGCATTTT	CASSPPGQANQPQHF
TRBV18	TRBJ1-2	.	few	TGTGCCAGCTCACCAAAACAGGGCGACTATGGCTACACCTTC	CASSPKQGDYGYTF
TRBV12-3/TRBV12-4	TRBJ2-1	TRBD1	many	TGTGCCAGCAGCCAGGGACAGGGAGCTCCCCAGGAGCAGTTCTTC	CASSQGQGAPQEQFF
TRBV20-1	TRBJ2-7	.	many	TGCAGTGCTCGCCACGGGACTTCCCGAACCTACGAGCAGTACTTC	CSARHGTSRTYEQYF
TRBV27	TRBJ2-7	TRBD2	.	TGTGCCAGCAGTCCAGGGACTAGCACCTCAGAGCAGTACTTC	CASSPGTSTSEQYF
TRBV18	TRBJ1-2	.	once	TGTGCCAGCCTCGCCGGGCCAAGACCGGGAGGCTACACCTTC	CASLAGPRPGGYTF
TRBV11-2	TRBJ2-3	TRBD1	many	TGTGCCAGCAGCTCCCGGAAACAGGGGGAAGGGTCAGATACGCAGTATTTT	CASSSRKQGEGSDTQYF
TRBV27	TRBJ1-5	.	many	TGTGCCAGCAGTTTTGGGGCGAGCAATCAGCCCCAGCATTTT	CASSFGASNQPQHF
TRBV29-1	TRBJ1-2	TRBD1	few	TGCAGCGTTGACGTAAGATCCAGGGGGCCCTATGGCTACACCTTC	CSVDVRSRGPYGYTF
TRBV18	TRBJ1-6	TRBD1	.	TGTGCCAGCTCACGTGGATCCGGGACAGGGGATTCACCCCTCCACTTT	CASSRGSGTGDSPLHF
TRBV29-1	TRBJ2-4	.	many	TGCAGCGTTGAAGAGCCCGAGAAAAACATTCAGTACTTC	CSVEEPEKNIQYF
TRBV7-9	TRBJ2-2	.	few	TGTGCCAGCAGCTTACGGCGGGCGAACACCGGGGAGCTGTTTTTT	CASSLRRANTGELFF
TRBV29-1	TRBJ1-1	.	many	TGCAGCGTTGTGGGGGTTGCTGAAGCTTTCTTT	CSVVGVAEAFF
TRBV7-8	TRBJ2-7	.	many	TGTGCCAGCAGCTTAGACAGGGAACATCGGGAGCAGTACTTC	CASSLDREHREQYF
TRBV28	TRBJ2-7	.	many	TGTGCCAGCAGTTTGGGGACGAACGAGCAGTACTTC	CASSLGTNEQYF
TRBV4-1	TRBJ2-2	TRBD1	few	TGCGCCAGCACCTGGGACAGCAACACCGGGGAGCTGTTTTTT	CASTWDSNTGELFF
TRBV28	TRBJ2-1	TRBD1	.	TGTGCCAGCAGGAATAAAGACAGGGGAGGTAATGAGCAGTTCTTC	CASRNKDRGGNEQFF
TRBV13	TRBJ1-6	.	few	TGCGCCAGCAGCCCCTCCGGGGAGGGAAGTTCACCCCTCCACTTT	CASSPSGEGSSPLHF
TRBV4-3	TRBJ1-3	.	few	TGCGCCAGCAGCCAACGGGGGGAGTCTTCTGGAAACACCATATATTTT	CASSQRGESSGNTIYF
TRBV7-8	TRBJ2-7	.	many	TGTGCCAGCAGCTTAGCGCAGGCTAGCCCTCAGGTTAGCCTCTACGAGCAGTACTTC	CASSLAQASPQVSLYEQYF
TRBV11-2	TRBJ2-2	.	.	TGTGCCAGCAGCTTAAGGGGGTATAACACCGGGGAGCTGTTTTTT	CASSLRGYNTGELFF
TRBV7-9	TRBJ2-1	.	.	TGTGCCAGCAGCTTAGTGCAGACCTACAATGAGCAGTTCTTC	CASSLVQTYNEQFF
TRBV6-6	TRBJ2-7	TRBD2	.	TGTGCCAGCAGTTACTCGATATACCTAGCGGGAGTTGAGCAGTACTTC	CASSYSIYLAGVEQYF
TRBV6-2/TRBV6-3	TRBJ2-3	TRBD2	.	TGTGCCGGGGACGGCCTAGCGGGAGGTGGAGGCACAGATACGCAGTATTTT	CAGDGLAGGGGTDTQYF
TRBV30	TRBJ1-2	.	.	TGTGCCGAAGGTCTTAACTATGGCTACACCTTC	CAEGLNYGYTF
TRBV27	TRBJ1-5	.	many	TGTGCCAGCAGTTTAAATCCAGGGTATCAGCCCCAGCATTTT	CASSLNPGYQPQHF
TRBV19	TRBJ1-1	.	.	TGTGCCAGTAGTAGCAACCTGGGCACGAGCACTGAAGCTTTCTTT	CASSSNLGTSTEAFF
TRBV6-1	TRBJ2-7	.	.	TGTGCCAGCAGTTTGCGCGGGCCGGACGAGCAGTACTTC	CASSLRGPDEQYF
TRBV14	TRBJ2-1	TRBD2	.	TGTGCCAGCAGCCAAGGGCCCGGCGGGGGGCGAGTCGCTGAGCAGTTCTTC	CASSQGPGGGRVAEQFF
TRBV12-3/TRBV12-4	TRBJ2-2	TRBD1	many	TGTGCCAGCCAGTTCGCACAGGGGAGAACCGGGGAGCTGTTTTTT	CASQFAQGRTGELFF
TRBV7-2	TRBJ2-3	TRBD2	few	TGTGCCAGCAGCTTAGCTAGCGGGGGCTTGGATACGCAGTATTTT	CASSLASGGLDTQYF
TRBV2	TRBJ2-2	TRBD2	many	TGTGCCAGCCGTTGGAGTTCTAGCGGATCATTAGGGGAGCTGTTTTTT	CASRWSSSGSLGELFF
TRBV7-3	TRBJ2-1	TRBD2	.	TGTGCCAGCAGCCCCGGGGGGGCAGGCTCCATGAATGAGCAGTTCTTC	CASSPGGAGSMNEQFF
TRBV30	TRBJ2-1	TRBD2	.	TGTGCCTGGAGTGCCCCGGGACTAGCGGGAGTAAATGAGCAGTTCTTC	CAWSAPGLAGVNEQFF
TRBV5-1	TRBJ2-1	TRBD2	once	TGCGCCAGCCGCACCGGGACTAGCCCTTACAATGAGCAGTTCTTC	CASRTGTSPYNEQFF
TRBV29-1	TRBJ2-7	.	many	TGCAGCGTTGTTTTCGGGCGTGTGACTGGGGAGCAGTACTTC	CSVVFGRVTGEQYF
TRBV11-2	TRBJ2-4	TRBD1	many	TGTGCCAGCAGCTTAGCCTCGACAGGGAAGGGAAACATTCAGTACTTC	CASSLASTGKGNIQYF
TRBV27	TRBJ2-1	TRBD2	many	TGTGCCAGCAGTTTTATTGGGACTAGCGGATACAATGAGCAGTTCTTC	CASSFIGTSGYNEQFF
TRBV28	TRBJ2-5	.	many	TGTGCCAGCAGTTTTCGGCAGGGCCCAGAGACCCAGTACTTC	CASSFRQGPETQYF
TRBV5-1	TRBJ2-1	TRBD2	.	TGCGCCAGCAGCTTGGATGAGGGAGGGCCCTACAATGAGCAGTTCTTC	CASSLDEGGPYNEQFF
TRBV20-1	TRBJ2-1	TRBD2	.	TGCAGTGCCAAGAGCGGGAGAGGTTCCAATGAGCAGTTCTTC	CSAKSGRGSNEQFF
TRBV28	TRBJ2-5	TRBD2	many	TGTGCCAGCAGCCCCCTTCAAGCGGGAGAAGAGACCCAGTACTTC	CASSPLQAGEETQYF
TRBV5-1	TRBJ1-4	.	many	TGCGCCAGCAGCCGTAAATCCAGGGATGTTACTGAAAAACTGTTTTTT	CASSRKSRDVTEKLFF
TRBV3-1	TRBJ2-3	.	many	TGTGCCAGCAGCCAACGGGGACCGGGATCAGATACGCAGTATTTT	CASSQRGPGSDTQYF
TRBV5-1	TRBJ2-7	.	few	TGCGCCAGCAGCTTGGATGGAGGGGGCGGATACGAGCAGTACTTC	CASSLDGGGGYEQYF
TRBV6-1	TRBJ2-7	TRBD2	.	TGTGCCAGCAGTCCCGGGGGAGCGGGAGGCACCTACGAGCAGTACTTC	CASSPGGAGGTYEQYF
TRBV6-1	TRBJ1-5	TRBD1	few	TGTGCCAGCAGTGATGTCAGGGGGCCAAGCAATCAGCCCCAGCATTTT	CASSDVRGPSNQPQHF
TRBV20-1	TRBJ1-4	.	.	TGCAGCGCCTACCCGGGGGGTTTTGAAAAACTGTTTTTT	CSAYPGGFEKLFF
TRBV28	TRBJ1-1	.	many	TGTGCCAGCAGTGGTGGACAGAAGAACACTGAAGCTTTCTTT	CASSGGQKNTEAFF
TRBV7-9	TRBJ1-5	.	many	TGTGCCAGCAGCTTAGTGGGAGCGAATCAGCCCCAGCATTTT	CASSLVGANQPQHF
TRBV10-1	TRBJ2-7	TRBD1	many	TGCGCCAGCAGTGCCCCGGGGACAGGGTTTCACGAGCAGTACTTC	CASSAPGTGFHEQYF
TRBV2	TRBJ2-1	.	many	TGTGCCAGGGCGAACTACAATGAGCAGTTCTTC	CARANYNEQFF
TRBV7-2	TRBJ1-5	.	many	TGTGCCAGCAGCTTAGCGGGGTACAGGGTTAATCAGCCCCAGCATTTT	CASSLAGYRVNQPQHF
TRBV18	TRBJ2-2	TRBD1	.	TGTGCCAGCTCACGGGACAGTCAGTTCTCCGGGGAGCTGTTTTTT	CASSRDSQFSGELFF
TRBV5-1	TRBJ2-1	.	.	TGCGCCAGCAGCCTAGGACCGCTCGGTGAGCAGTTCTTC	CASSLGPLGEQFF
TRBV10-3	TRBJ1-1	TRBD1	many	TGTGCCATCAGGATTACCGGGACAGGGGGCGCGAGCACTGAAGCTTTCTTT	CAIRITGTGGASTEAFF
TRBV6-1	TRBJ2-7	TRBD2	many	TGTGCCAGCAGTGTAGATACTAGCGGGTTCACCTACGAGCAGTACTTC	CASSVDTSGFTYEQYF
TRBV19	TRBJ1-6	TRBD1	.	TGTGCCAGTAGTGTAACAGGGGAATCACCCCTCCACTTT	CASSVTGESPLHF
TRBV29-1	TRBJ2-7	TRBD2	many	TGCAGCGTTTCTGGAGTAGCGGGAGGCTCCTACGAGCAGTACTTC	CSVSGVAGGSYEQYF